This TCR beta chain was sequenced in a study of T-cell reconstitution after alpha-beta-depleted transplantation in children (dated by TCRdb to 2016 to 2017). About the study as a whole: The study quantitatively tracked T-cell immune reconstitution after TCRalphabeta/CD19-depleted allogeneic hematopoietic cell transplantation in children using TCR repertoire profiling. Overall study outcomes, separate from this receptor: The apparently early alphabetaT-cell count recovery about two months after transplant was reportedly dependent on only several hundred rapidly expanded clones derived from non-depleted graft cells. Over the following months the frequencies of hyperexpanded clones went down, and after one year T-cell counts and TCRbeta diversity were mostly credited to newly produced T cells. The high TCRbeta diversity at day 60 in some patients was ascribed to recipient T cells and intrathymic progenitors that had survived conditioning.

Library method: PCR. TCRdb records Illumina HiSeq 2500 as the sequencer. TCR library preparation used molecular barcoding, with unique molecular identifiers applied to normalize quantification of the TCRbeta repertoire. The public reads were reanalyzed by TCRdb: fastp trimming at Q25, MiXCR alignment, in-frame beta chains only. Entries that share a CDR3 protein sequence are merged under the most common genes and DNA. The sample table contains about 98,000 distinct CDR3 sequences; only one count was recorded for more than 20% of them. The ten top clones hold around 21% of the sample. Note on this clonotype: Its antigen is currently not known. Base qualities were left out, and no much larger clone turns up one base away.

CDR1 and CDR2, per the germline V gene, are SGDLS and YYNGEE. Measured from the cysteine to the phenylalanine, the CDR3 is 17 residues long. The sequence is cut down to CDR3 DNA, 51 bases in frame from base 1. Trimming takes 4 bases from V and 5 bases from J, and the germline ends sit 23 bases apart. In the paper's terms, the treatment or condition label means: allogeneic hematopoietic cell transplantation with graft depleted of TCRalphabeta T cells and CD19 B cells. The children who served as transplant recipients had been given grafts of TCRalphabeta/CD19-depleted allogeneic hematopoietic cells. The material was PBMCs, obtained before TCRalphabeta/CD19-depleted stem cell transplant. The chain is made from TRBV9 and TRBJ2-3; D gene: possibly TRBD1, on 6 matching bases. The TCR was taken from a boy between 2 and 10 years old with acute lymphoblastic leukemia, due to receive a stem cell transplant. The CDR3 amino acid sequence is: CASSTEGDTQRLDTQYF. The DNA sequence is as follows: TGTGCCAGCAGCACAGAGGGGGACACCCAAAGGTTAGATACGCAGTATTTT.